The 18 T cell receptor beta chains presented below share a single source sample, sequenced in a study of T cell repertoires in cytomegalovirus infection. A single record per CDR3 protein comes from TCRdb applying MiXCR to the reads. The sample carries about 210,000 distinct CDR3 sequences, approximately 7% recorded once. Sequencing was performed on PBMCs. These TCRs come from a human donor in good health (CMV status not recorded). Some clones in this sample may be carry-over from other donors' samples.

At least ten counts were recorded for this clonotype. This sequence joins TRBV7-2 and TRBJ2-3, with 7 bases identical to TRBD1. The CDR3 sequence is 17 residues long. V gave up 5 bases and J gave up 2 bases; unmatched junction bases: 13. CDR1 and CDR2 from the germline V gene are SGHTA and FQGNSA. CDR3 residues: CASSLLSGTDLTDTQYF. CDR3 sequence (DNA): TGTGCCAGCAGCCTACTTTCTGGGACAGATCTCACAGATACGCAGTATTTT. The full variable domain, its missing parts supplied by reference TRBV7-2 and TRBJ2-3, is GAGVSQSPSNKVTEKGKDVELRCDPISGHTALYWYRQSLGQGLEFLIYFQGNSAPDKSGLPSDRFSAERTGGSVSTLTIQRTQQEDSAVYLCASSLLSGTDLTDTQYFGPGTRLTVL.

This clonotype was recorded a few times. CDR3 coding DNA: TGCGCCAGCAGTCAATTCCCGCGATACAGGGCCGACACTGAAGCTTTCTTT. Protein product: CASSQFPRYRADTEAFF. V usage is TRBV23-1 and J usage is TRBJ1-1, with a possible D match to TRBD1 (6 bases). TRBV23-1 is labeled an ORF, and its function is uncertain. The CDR3 spans 17 residues. The V end lost 1 base, the J end lost 3 bases, and 18 bases lay between the germline ends.

There are many counts of this clonotype. The V gene is TRBV28, the J gene TRBJ1-1; D is uncertain. The germline V gene encodes CDR1 MDHEN and CDR2 SYDVKM. This CDR3 is built from 12 residues. Trimming cost V 8 bases and J 4 bases, with 11 bases left between them. CDR3 bases: TGTGCCAGCGGAAAGTGGGGCACTGAAGCTTTCTTT. Protein: CASGKWGTEAFF. The variable domain in full, with the rest retrieved from reference TRBV28 and TRBJ1-1, is DVKVTQSSRYLVKRTGEKVFLECVQDMDHENMFWYRQDPGLGLRLIYFSYDVKMKEKGDIPEGYSVSREKKERFSLILESASTNQTSMYLCASGKWGTEAFFGQGTRLTVV.

This clonotype was picked up many times. V is TRBV6-2 or TRBV6-3 and J is TRBJ1-5, with D possibly TRBD1 on 5 matching bases. Germline CDR1 reads MNHEY; CDR2 reads SVGEGT. Trimming pared 6 bases from V and 1 base from J, leaving 13 bases between. This CDR3 has 15 amino acids. This CDR3 reads CASSLLRDSNQPQHF. The CDR3 DNA reads TGTGCCAGCAGCCTACTCCGGGACAGCAATCAGCCCCAGCATTTT.

This clonotype was seen ten or more times. The chain combines TRBV4-2 with TRBJ1-2; D remains unclear. Trimming left V 1 base short and J 3 bases short, with 12 bases between. Per the germline V gene, CDR1 is LGHNA and CDR2 is YNFKEQ. The CDR3 has 15 residues. CDR3 amino acids: CASSQGDSQDYGYTF. The CDR3 DNA reads as TGTGCCAGCAGCCAAGGTGATAGCCAGGACTATGGCTACACCTTC.

In its sample, this clonotype was seen a few times. V usage is TRBV29-1 and J usage is TRBJ1-1; D gene unclear. Trimming left V 6 bases short and J 5 bases short, with 10 bases between. The CDR3 consists of 11 residues. CDR1 is SQVTM and CDR2 is ANQGSEA in the germline V gene. The DNA of the CDR3 is TGCAGCGTCTTAGGAGTGACTGAAGCTTTCTTT. This sequence encodes CSVLGVTEAFF.

This clonotype was counted many times. V gene TRBV7-2 combines with J gene TRBJ1-1; the match to TRBD1 covers 7 bases. CDR1 is SGHTA and CDR2 is FQGNSA in the germline V gene. The V and J ends lost 7 bases and 4 bases, in that order; junction bases with no gene match: 6. The CDR3 length is 13 residues. CDR3 DNA sequence: TGTGCCAGCAACAAAGACAGGGCCACTGAAGCTTTCTTT. Translating it yields CASNKDRATEAFF.

V usage is TRBV28 and J usage is TRBJ1-1; 7 bases fit TRBD1. The CDR3 is 16 residues long. Germline V gives CDR1 MDHEN, CDR2 SYDVKM. The trim removed 3 bases at V and 5 bases at J, leaving 12 bases unmatched. The CDR3 loop is CASSFSSARGRTEAFF. The CDR3 DNA follows: TGTGCCAGCAGTTTCTCGTCTGCCAGGGGGAGGACTGAAGCTTTCTTT.

This clonotype was counted at least ten times. V usage is TRBV3-1 and J usage is TRBJ2-7, with 7 bases aligning to TRBD1. The junction had 8 bases not matched to a gene; V was cut back by 3 bases and J by 0 bases. Germline V gene lookup returns CDR1 LGHDT and CDR2 YNNKEL (reference sequence). This CDR3 is built from 16 residues. The CDR3 is CASSHPSGTASYEQYF. The CDR3 region has the DNA TGTGCCAGCAGCCACCCATCCGGGACAGCCTCCTACGAGCAGTACTTC.

This clonotype has at least ten counts. The chain is built from TRBV20-1 and TRBJ1-5; 8 bases match TRBD1. The CDR3 loop spans 12 amino acids. CDR1 and CDR2 (germline): DFQATT, SNEGSKA (reference sequence). Trimming at V came to 3 bases and at J to 7 bases, leaving 2 bases not matched to a gene. The CDR3 DNA is TGCAGTGCTAGGAGACAGGGGCAGCCCCAGCATTTT. Translating it yields CSARRQGQPQHF.

As regards this clonotype: A read error may explain this, as a much larger clone is one base away. The chain carries TRBV29-1 and TRBJ1-1; TRBD1 matches at 8 bases. V was pared by 3 bases and J by 1 base, with 4 bases of the junction left unmatched. The CDR3 is 14 residues long. Per germline, CDR1 SQVTM and CDR2 ANQGSEA. The CDR3 sequence: CSVEVGTGNTEAFF. CDR3 DNA: TGCAGCGTTGAGGTCGGGACAGGGAACACTGAAGCTTTCTTT.

There are many counts of this clonotype. The chain carries TRBV20-1 and TRBJ2-7; no firm D call. The V and J ends lost 3 bases and 2 bases respectively, with 8 bases between them. This CDR3 spans 12 amino acids. Germline-derived CDR1 and CDR2 are DFQATT and SNEGSKA (reference sequence). Here the CDR3 reads CSASLVPYEQYF. In DNA, the CDR3 is TGCAGTGCTAGCCTAGTGCCCTACGAGCAGTACTTC.

This clonotype came up many times. The J gene is TRBJ1-2, the V gene TRBV11-1, with TRBD1 identical over 7 bases. CDR3 length equals 15 residues. Losses at the gene ends were 3 bases for V and 6 bases for J; bases not matched to a gene: 10. CDR1 SGHAT and CDR2 FQDESV come from the germline V gene (reference sequence). The CDR3 spells CASSFTRDSRDGYTF. CDR3 nucleotides: TGTGCCAGCAGCTTCACCCGGGACAGCCGGGATGGCTACACCTTC.

This clonotype was seen ten or more times. The chain links TRBV28 to TRBJ2-7, with 7 bases lining up with TRBD1. V lost 2 bases and J lost 5; bases outside the gene matches: 12. Germline CDR1 MDHEN, CDR2 SYDVKM. This CDR3 has 16 residues. The CDR3 region has the DNA TGTGCCAGCAGTTTACCCCTCCAGGGGGTGAGGAACGAGCAGTACTTC. Its protein product is CASSLPLQGVRNEQYF.

Many counts were recorded for this clonotype. This sequence joins TRBV7-2 and TRBJ1-1; unclear D gene. V shed 2 bases and J shed 7 bases, with 17 bases lying between them. Germline V gives CDR1 SGHTA, CDR2 FQGNSA. This CDR3 contains 15 residues. CDR3 in amino acids: CASSLRRAVRGEAFF. The CDR3 DNA reads TGTGCCAGCAGCTTACGGCGGGCGGTCCGAGGTGAAGCTTTCTTT.

This clonotype appeared a few times. The V call is TRBV28, the J call TRBJ1-5; D might be TRBD1 (5 bases). Germline V lookup: CDR1 MDHEN, CDR2 SYDVKM. This CDR3 spans 14 amino acids. Between the trimmed V and J ends, which lost 7 bases and 2 bases, there was a span of 12 bases. CDR3 protein: CASIGRGGNQPQHF. The CDR3 bases are TGTGCCAGCATCGGGAGGGGTGGCAATCAGCCCCAGCATTTT.

Many counts were recorded for this clonotype. The V call is TRBV20-1, the J call TRBJ2-3; D not resolved. The CDR3 is 16 residues long. With 4 bases removed from V and 2 bases from J, the gap between germline ends came to 19 bases. Germline values: CDR1 DFQATT, CDR2 SNEGSKA (reference sequence). CDR3 in amino acids: CSAKALGPLPTDTQYF. The CDR3 region has the DNA TGCAGTGCTAAAGCATTAGGGCCGCTTCCCACAGATACGCAGTATTTT.

Ten or more counts support this clonotype. The gene calls are TRBV29-1 and TRBJ1-1; maybe TRBD1 (5 bases). The V end was cut by 4 bases, the J end by 5 bases, with 14 bases between. Per germline, CDR1 SQVTM and CDR2 ANQGSEA. The CDR3 loop spans 13 amino acids. CDR3 sequence: CSVVGREGTEAFF. The CDR3 nucleotides read TGCAGCGTTGTCGGCAGGGAAGGGACTGAAGCTTTCTTT. The full variable domain, with the rest looked up from reference TRBV29-1 and TRBJ1-1, is SAVISQKPSRDICQRGTSLTIQCQVDSQVTMMFWYRQQPGQSLTLIATANQGSEATYESGFVIDKFPISRPNLTFSTLTVSNMSPEDSSIYLCSVVGREGTEAFFGQGTRLTVV.